This T cell receptor (beta chain) derives from a study of blood T cell repertoires in COVID-19. Study information: Samples of COVID-19 (acute and convalescent) were obtained from the United States, Italy and Spain. The cDNA or gDNA used as material had been derived from T cells, B-cell-depleted T cells, or PBMCs.

Germline V CDR1 and CDR2: SGHTA, FQGNSA. Trimming shortened V by 1 base and J by 2 bases, and 10 bases separated the two germline ends. The CDR3 has 15 amino acids. Researchers sorted participants into cohorts using their self-reported clinical history. Profiling relied on immunoSEQ multiplex PCR, and the TCRdb table lists in-frame clones only, not all of them. The sample carries about 210,000 clones, around 86% recorded once. The sequenced material came from PBMCs or T cells enriched from blood (not recorded which). The gene calls are TRBV7-2 and TRBJ2-3, with D unclear. This sequence originates from a woman aged 50 to 60 with acute COVID-19. The DNA of the CDR3 is TGTGCCAGCAGCTTAGATGTGCAGTACACAGATACGCAGTATTTT. It yields the protein CASSLDVQYTDTQYF. Drawing the rest from reference TRBV7-2 and TRBJ2-3, the complete variable domain is GAGVSQSPSNKVTEKGKDVELRCDPISGHTALYWYRQSLGQGLEFLIYFQGNSAPDKSGLPSDRFSAERTGGSVSTLTIQRTQQEDSAVYLCASSLDVQYTDTQYFGPGTRLTVL.